The entry that follows covers one TCR beta chain sequence. This sample is part of a study of blood T cell repertoires in COVID-19. Study details: Spain, Italy and the United States supplied samples that represented acute and convalescent COVID-19. T cells, B-cell-depleted T cells, or PBMCs supplied cDNA or gDNA.

Under the authors' procedure: The authors estimated nucleated cell counts from reference gene primer amplification. Using immunoSEQ multiplex PCR, the repertoire was profiled, and TCRdb retains in-frame clones only, with some absent. The DNA gave D and trimming, while V, J and clone size come from that table. The sample holds some 40,000 clones; 80% to 90% are singletons and the top ten take approximately 5.4%. The clonotype originates from a man aged 40-50 years with active COVID-19. The sequencing sample was made of peripheral blood.

CDR3 sequence (DNA): TGTGCCAGCAGCTTAACGGTGATCGAAGCTTTCTTT. The encoded protein is CASSLTVIEAFF. The chain recombines TRBV7-9 with TRBJ1-1; D is ambiguous. Per germline, CDR1 SEHNR and CDR2 FQNEAQ (reference sequence). Between the trimmed V and J ends, which lost 2 bases and 8 bases, there was a span of 9 bases. The CDR3 has 12 amino acids.